Below, one T cell receptor beta chain is given with its context. What it binds is unknown. Once extracted for a subset, genomic DNA was divided evenly among several immunoSEQ plates. The assay was immunoSEQ multiplex PCR, and TCRdb's table has in-frame clones only and misses some. The table lists under 1 million clones, 96% of them singletons. This entry is derived from a study of shared clonotypes between healthy human individuals. Study outcomes and limitations: Clonotypes that were shared across a few donors made up approximately 5.1% of naive CD4 clonotypes. Having only a few donors restricted how much genetic and exposure-history diversity was captured.

CDR1 SGHDN and CDR2 FVKESK come from the germline V gene. This CDR3 has 16 residues. V was pared by 4 bases and J by 3 bases, with 10 bases of the junction left unmatched. Terminally differentiated effector memory CD45RA+ cells were excluded from the naive CD8 cells, which were CD45RO-negative and positively selected for CCR7. The sequenced material came from naive CD8+ T cells sorted from blood. The gene calls are TRBV14 and TRBJ2-5; TRBD2 agrees at 8 bases. This receptor was obtained from a man between 25 and 39 years old in good health. CDR3 protein: CASSPQTAGVKETQYF. The DNA of the CDR3 is TGTGCCAGCAGCCCCCAGACAGCGGGGGTTAAAGAGACCCAGTACTTC.